Below are 23 T cell receptor beta chains sequenced from a single sample in a study of a mutant IDH1 vaccine in newly diagnosed glioma. Antigens for these TCRs are unknown. This table comes from immunoSEQ multiplex PCR, and its TCRdb copy is limited to in-frame clones, with some not included. The sample consists of approximately 50,000 clones, around 85% of them appearing once. Regarding time point: week 35, safety follow-up. Mutant IDH1 20-mer peptide, at 300 ug, made up each vaccine dose, with topical imiquimod. Specimen: PBMCs, collected from a glioma patient whose treatment included an IDH1 peptide vaccine. These TCRs come from a middle-aged man with glioma.

This chain joins TRBV7-2 and TRBJ2-7; TRBD2 aligns across 15 bases. Losses at the gene ends were 4 bases for V and 3 bases for J; bases not matched to a gene: 10. The CDR3 runs to 18 residues. The germline V gene encodes CDR1 SGHTA and CDR2 FQGNSA. The CDR3 DNA reads as TGTGCCAGCAGCTGGAAGGCAGGGACTAGCGGGGGGAGCTACGAGCAGTACTTC. Translation: CASSWKAGTSGGSYEQYF.

This chain uses TRBV5-6 with TRBJ2-3, with D tentatively TRBD1 or TRBD2 (6 bases each). The CDR3 runs to 17 residues. Trimming removed 7 bases from V and 2 bases from J, with 23 bases in between. Germline values: CDR1 SGHDT, CDR2 YYEEEE. This chain's CDR3 is CASLRGGTLDLTDTQYF. CDR3 nucleotide sequence: TGTGCCAGCCTCCGAGGGGGGACTCTCGATCTCACAGATACGCAGTATTTT. Looking up the rest from reference TRBV5-6 and TRBJ2-3 gives the full variable domain: DAGVTQSPTHLIKTRGQQVTLRCSPKSGHDTVSWYQQALGQGPQFIFQYYEEEERQRGNFPDRFSGHQFPNYSSELNVNALLLGDSALYLCASLRGGTLDLTDTQYFGPGTRLTVL.

This clone came up a few times. V is TRBV21-1 and J is TRBJ1-1. TRBV21-1 is labeled a pseudogene. CDR3 length: 13 amino acids. The CDR3 is CASSNRKNTEAFF. The CDR3 coding sequence is TGTGCCAGCAGCAATCGAAAGAACACTGAAGCTTTCTTT.

V gene TRBV27 combines with J gene TRBJ1-5, with TRBD1 identical over 9 bases. V lost 5 bases, J lost 0 bases, and 8 bases stayed unmatched. CDR1 is MNHEY, CDR2 SMNVEV, per germline (reference sequence). This CDR3 is built from 17 residues. The CDR3 sequence: CASSARTGGGSNQPQHF. In DNA, the CDR3 is TGTGCCAGCAGTGCACGAACAGGGGGCGGTAGCAATCAGCCCCAGCATTTT.

CDR3 DNA: TGTGCCAGTAGTGGAGGGTCGGAGACCCAGTACTTC. Translation gives CASSGGSETQYF. The chain is built from TRBV19 and TRBJ2-5; D might be TRBD2 (6 bases). Trimming stripped 5 bases from V and 5 bases from J, with 9 bases between. CDR1 and CDR2 (germline): LNHDA, SQIVND (reference sequence). The CDR3 is made up of 12 amino acids.

This clone has more than one count but fewer than ten. This chain joins TRBV9 and TRBJ1-1, with D unclear. CDR3 size: 15 residues. Germline CDR1 is SGDLS and CDR2 is YYNGEE. V lost 0 bases to trimming and J lost 0 bases, with 9 bases between them. CDR3 region: CASSVGENMNTEAFF. Written as DNA, the CDR3 is TGTGCCAGCAGCGTAGGTGAGAACATGAACACTGAAGCTTTCTTT.

CDR3 residues: CATQRRYF. The DNA of the CDR3 is TGTGCCACCCAACGACGGTACTTC. The chain carries TRBV30 and TRBJ2-5; D uncertain. Germline loops: CDR1 GTSNPN, CDR2 SVGIG (reference sequence). CDR3 size: 8 residues. The ends were cut back, 8 bases at V and 13 bases at J, with 11 bases in the middle.

The rearrangement uses TRBV5-6 and TRBJ2-3; no reliable D call. Germline-derived CDR1 and CDR2 are SGHDT and YYEEEE. The CDR3 is 12 amino acids. V lost 1 base to trimming and J lost 2 bases, with 2 bases between them. DNA for the CDR3: TGTGCCAGCAGCTTGAACACAGATACGCAGTATTTT. The encoded protein is CASSLNTDTQYF. The whole variable domain, filled in from reference TRBV5-6 and TRBJ2-3, reads DAGVTQSPTHLIKTRGQQVTLRCSPKSGHDTVSWYQQALGQGPQFIFQYYEEEERQRGNFPDRFSGHQFPNYSSELNVNALLLGDSALYLCASSLNTDTQYFGPGTRLTVL.

V is TRBV5-1 and J is TRBJ1-2; no definite D call. Germline lookup yields CDR1 SGHRS and CDR2 YFSETQ. The CDR3 loop spans 15 amino acids. Between the trimmed V and J ends, which lost 0 bases and 1 base, there was a span of 10 bases. The CDR3 sequence is CASSLDPQDNYGYTF. DNA for the CDR3: TGCGCCAGCAGCTTGGATCCGCAAGATAACTATGGCTACACCTTC. Variable domain in full (rest from reference TRBV5-1 and TRBJ1-2): KAGVTQTPRYLIKTRGQQVTLSCSPISGHRSVSWYQQTPGQGLQFLFEYFSETQRNKGNFPGRFSGRQFSNSRSEMNVSTLELGDSALYLCASSLDPQDNYGYTFGSGTRLTVV.

This clone has just a few counts. The chain combines TRBV2 with TRBJ1-6; D is unresolved. Trimming took off 9 bases at V and 7 bases at J, with 10 bases between the two ends. Germline CDR1 SNHLY, CDR2 FYNNEI. CDR3 length equals 12 residues. CDR3 region: CASRFTNSPLHF. In DNA form, the CDR3 reads TGTGCCAGTAGGTTCACCAATTCACCCCTCCACTTT.

The V and J genes are TRBV10-1 and TRBJ1-2; D not certain. The CDR3 is 16 amino acids. The germline V and J ends were trimmed by 3 bases and 3 bases, with 17 bases remaining between them. Germline CDR1 WNHNN, CDR2 SYGVQD (reference sequence). This chain's CDR3 is CASSDEREPDYYGYTF. Here the CDR3 DNA reads TGCGCCAGCAGTGATGAGAGGGAACCGGATTACTATGGCTACACCTTC.

This clone was counted between two and nine times. The chain joins TRBV10-3 to TRBJ2-1; TRBD1 aligns across 9 bases. This CDR3 region has 14 residues. Germline V lookup: CDR1 ENHRY, CDR2 SYGVKD. V gave up 7 bases and J gave up 6 bases; unmatched junction bases: 7. CDR3 sequence: CAIMGTGKINEQFF. CDR3 in DNA: TGTGCCATCATGGGGACAGGGAAGATCAATGAGCAGTTCTTC.

This sequence joins TRBV6-6 and TRBJ1-2; TRBD1 agrees at 7 bases. This CDR3 contains 14 residues. V lost 2 bases, J lost 3 bases, and 3 bases stayed unmatched. In germline, CDR1 is MNHNY, CDR2 SVGAGI (reference sequence). CDR3 region: CASSYPGQHYGYTF. The CDR3 DNA is TGTGCCAGCAGTTACCCGGGACAGCACTATGGCTACACCTTC.

This chain uses TRBV5-6 with TRBJ2-1; TRBD2 matches at 8 bases. Germline V CDR1 and CDR2: SGHDT, YYEEEE. V was clipped by 2 bases and J by 9 bases; unmatched bases: 4. This CDR3 is built from 13 residues. The CDR3 reads CASSFSGRVEQFF. For the CDR3, the DNA is TGTGCCAGCAGCTTCTCCGGGAGGGTTGAGCAGTTCTTC.

This clone was counted a few times. The chain's CDR3 is CASSPPTDRGELFF. CDR3 DNA: TGTGCCAGCTCACCACCCACGGACAGGGGAGAGCTGTTTTTT. The chain is built from TRBV18 and TRBJ2-2; 9 nucleotides line up with TRBD1. The CDR3 has 14 residues. The junction had 4 bases not matched to a gene; V was cut back by 0 bases and J by 11 bases. Germline lookup yields CDR1 KGHSH and CDR2 LQKENI.

The J gene is TRBJ1-6, the V gene TRBV7-9, with D unclear. Germline CDR1 and CDR2: SEHNR and FQNEAQ (reference sequence). V was pared by 5 bases and J by 6 bases, with 11 bases between. The CDR3 contains 14 residues. CDR3 sequence reads: CASSREVANSPLHF. As DNA, the CDR3 is TGTGCCAGCAGCCGGGAGGTGGCTAATTCACCCCTCCACTTT.

The genes are TRBV6-5 and TRBJ2-7; 9 bases fit TRBD1. Germline V lookup: CDR1 MNHEY, CDR2 SVGAGI. Losses at the gene ends were 0 bases for V and 3 bases for J; bases not matched to a gene: 3. CDR3 length: 15 amino acids. CDR3 amino acids: CASSYSTGGIYEQYF. CDR3 nucleotide sequence: TGTGCCAGCAGTTACTCGACAGGGGGTATCTACGAGCAGTACTTC.

The rearrangement uses TRBV6-5 and TRBJ1-1; the match to TRBD1 covers 7 bases. Trimming cost V 1 base and J 5 bases; bases outside gene matches: 10. The V gene's germline CDR1 is MNHEY and CDR2 SVGAGI. This CDR3 contains 16 residues. This CDR3 is CASSYFGTEARTEAFF. The CDR3 nucleotides read TGTGCCAGCAGTTACTTCGGGACAGAGGCTAGAACTGAAGCTTTCTTT.

The chain recombines TRBV18 with TRBJ1-2; D gene uncertain. Germline CDR1 is KGHSH and CDR2 is LQKENI. The length of the CDR3 is 15 residues. V was trimmed by 0 bases and J by 4 bases, leaving 12 bases between them. Written as DNA, the CDR3 is TGTGCCAGCTCACCACCCCTAGCCACCGCCTATGGCTACACCTTC. Translation: CASSPPLATAYGYTF.

This clone has a handful of counts. The chain carries TRBV25-1 and TRBJ1-2; no definite D call. This CDR3 comprises 14 residues. CDR1 is MGHDK, CDR2 SYGVNS, per germline. Between the trimmed V and J ends, which lost 0 bases and 1 base, there was a span of 6 bases. The CDR3 bases are TGTGCCAGCAGTGAATACCACGGTAACTATGGCTACACCTTC. Translating gives CASSEYHGNYGYTF.

J is TRBJ1-3 and V is TRBV4-2, with D possibly matching TRBD1 (6 bases). This CDR3 has 14 amino acids. Per the germline V gene, CDR1 is LGHNA and CDR2 is YNFKEQ. Trimming shortened V by 0 bases and J by 8 bases, and 11 bases separated the two germline ends. This chain's CDR3 is CASSQDGGGYTIYF. Here the CDR3 DNA reads TGTGCCAGCAGCCAAGATGGGGGCGGCTACACCATATATTTT.

The CDR3 nucleotides are TGTGCCAGCAGCCCACGACAGCCATACTACGAGCAGTACTTC. It specifies CASSPRQPYYEQYF. This chain connects TRBV14 to TRBJ2-7; tentatively, D is TRBD1 (5 bases). The CDR3 spans 14 residues. The germline V gene encodes CDR1 SGHDN and CDR2 FVKESK. V lost 4 bases and J lost 3, with 13 bases in between.

This clone appeared a few times. The CDR3 coding sequence is TGTGCCACCAGCAGAGACGGGGAATCCTACGAGCAGTACTTC. As protein: CATSRDGESYEQYF. The V gene is TRBV15, the J gene TRBJ2-7, with D perhaps matching TRBD2 (5 bases). CDR1 is LNHNV, CDR2 YYDKDF, per germline (reference sequence). V lost 0 bases and J 1 base, leaving 7 bases between the germline ends. The CDR3 has 14 amino acids.